This passage covers 25 T cell receptor beta chains from one sample sequenced in a study of blood T cell repertoires in COVID-19. Generated by immunoSEQ multiplex PCR, the TCRdb table keeps only in-frame clones and is missing some. The table lists 300,000 to 400,000 clones, around 88% of them singletons, with 3% in the top ten. Sequencing was done on a sample of peripheral blood. The receptor source for this set is a man aged 25-45 years with active or convalescent COVID-19.

The genes are TRBV6-2 or TRBV6-3 and TRBJ1-2; no clear D gene. Between the trimmed V and J ends, which lost 6 bases and 4 bases, there was a span of 9 bases. This CDR3 has 12 residues. Germline assignment: CDR1 MNHEY and CDR2 SVGEGT. DNA of the CDR3: TGTGCCAGCAGCACGGGAGGCTATGGCTACACCTTC. This translates into CASSTGGYGYTF.

This clone showed up just once. The gene calls are TRBV5-4 and TRBJ2-5; no clear D. Trimming pared 1 base from V and 2 bases from J, leaving 6 bases between. This CDR3 comprises 13 residues. Germline V gives CDR1 SGHNT, CDR2 YYREEE (reference sequence). The CDR3: CASSLKRQETQYF. CDR3 coding DNA: TGTGCCAGCAGCTTGAAGAGGCAAGAGACCCAGTACTTC.

The chain carries TRBV6-2 or TRBV6-3 and TRBJ1-6, with 9 nucleotides matching TRBD1. Trimming took 6 bases from V and 10 from J; bases not matched to a gene: 7. This CDR3 comprises 14 residues. The germline CDR1 and CDR2 sequences are MNHEY and SVGEGT. The CDR3 loop is CASSLDRGWSPLHF. CDR3 in DNA: TGTGCCAGCAGCCTCGACAGGGGGTGGTCACCCCTCCACTTT.

This chain uses TRBV15 with TRBJ2-7, with a possible D match to TRBD2 (6 bases). The CDR3 runs to 13 residues. V was shortened by 0 bases and J by 3 bases, with 6 bases between the two germline ends. Germline CDR1 LNHNV, CDR2 YYDKDF (reference sequence). The CDR3 DNA follows: TGTGCCACCAGCAGAGAGGGGGGCTACGAGCAGTACTTC. Translating gives CATSREGGYEQYF. The entire variable domain, with the rest obtained from reference TRBV15 and TRBJ2-7, is as follows: DAMVIQNPRYQVTQFGKPVTLSCSQTLNHNVMYWYQQKSSQAPKLLFHYYDKDFNNEADTPDNFQSRRPNTSFCFLDIRSPGLGDTAMYLCATSREGGYEQYFGPGTRLTVT.

This chain links TRBV5-4 with TRBJ2-2; D possibly corresponds to TRBD2 (5 bases). The CDR3 is 14 amino acids. V was trimmed by 4 bases and J by 5 bases, leaving 12 bases between them. Germline V gives CDR1 SGHNT, CDR2 YYREEE (reference sequence). Here the CDR3 DNA reads TGTGCCAGCAGCCCGGACTTTGTGACCGGGGAGCTGTTTTTT. Protein sequence: CASSPDFVTGELFF. Full variable domain (outside the CDR3, taken from reference TRBV5-4 and TRBJ2-2): ETGVTQSPTHLIKTRGQQVTLRCSSQSGHNTVSWYQQALGQGPQFIFQYYREEENGRGNFPPRFSGLQFPNYSSELNVNALELDDSALYLCASSPDFVTGELFFGEGSRLTVL.

The V and J genes are TRBV7-3 and TRBJ2-3, with TRBD2 matching over 7 bases. The CDR3 covers 15 residues. The germline V gene has CDR1 SGHTA and CDR2 FQGTGA. After removal of 2 bases from V and 3 bases from J, the junction contained 5 bases not matched to a gene. The CDR3 DNA reads TGTGCCAGCAGCTTAGAGAGCGGGGTGACAGATACGCAGTATTTT. It yields the protein CASSLESGVTDTQYF.

The gene calls are TRBV4-1 and TRBJ1-1; no clear D. The CDR3 has 14 amino acids. The V and J ends lost 3 bases and 3 bases respectively, with 11 bases between them. The germline CDR1 and CDR2 sequences are MGHRA and YSYEKL. Here the CDR3 reads CASSQAGQDTEAFF. The CDR3 DNA reads as TGCGCCAGCAGCCAGGCTGGGCAGGACACTGAAGCTTTCTTT.

V usage is TRBV27 and J usage is TRBJ1-6; 7 bases align to TRBD1. The CDR3 contains 17 residues. Trimming removed 2 bases from V and 0 bases from J; junction bases left unmatched: 4. From germline, CDR1 is MNHEY and CDR2 SMNVEV (reference sequence). In nucleotides, the CDR3 is TGTGCCAGCAGTTTAGGCAGGGGGTACTCCTATAATTCACCCCTCCACTTT. It specifies CASSLGRGYSYNSPLHF.

In its sample, this clone was seen once. V is TRBV11-2 and J is TRBJ2-5; D is ambiguous. The CDR3 is 14 amino acids. V dropped 5 bases and J dropped 4 bases, with 14 bases sitting between them. Germline lookup yields CDR1 SGHAT and CDR2 FQNNGV. The CDR3 protein is CASSVGSPGETQYF. The CDR3 nucleotides are TGTGCCAGCAGCGTAGGCAGCCCAGGAGAGACCCAGTACTTC.

The DNA for the CDR3 is TGTGCCAGCAGGGATGAGGACAGGCCCTTCGTTGATGGCTACACCTTC. It yields the protein CASRDEDRPFVDGYTF. The V gene is TRBV2, the J gene TRBJ1-2; 7 bases match TRBD1. V trimming: 6 bases; J trimming: 6 bases; junction bases outside the gene matches: 16. The germline V gene encodes CDR1 SNHLY and CDR2 FYNNEI. The CDR3 totals 16 residues.

The rearrangement joins TRBV11-2 to TRBJ2-7, with a tentative D call TRBD2 (5 bases). Trimming removed 5 bases at V and 2 bases at J, with 13 bases between. This CDR3 spans 14 amino acids. The germline V gene encodes CDR1 SGHAT and CDR2 FQNNGV. The CDR3 sequence: CASSPRTQTYEQYF. In nucleotides, the CDR3 is TGTGCCAGCAGCCCCCGGACTCAGACCTACGAGCAGTACTTC.

This clone was found once. The gene calls are TRBV27 and TRBJ1-6; TRBD1 matches 8 bases. The CDR3 runs 14 residues. The germline CDR1 and CDR2 sequences are MNHEY and SMNVEV (reference sequence). The ends lost 4 bases at V and 14 bases at J; junction bases unmatched: 10. The CDR3: CASSSGTGVGSLHF. DNA for the CDR3: TGTGCCAGCAGTTCGGGGACAGGAGTAGGATCCCTCCACTTT.

V is TRBV6-5 and J is TRBJ1-1; no definite D call. V lost 6 bases to trimming and J lost 3 bases, with 11 bases between them. Germline V gene lookup returns CDR1 MNHEY and CDR2 SVGAGI. The CDR3 consists of 13 residues. DNA for the CDR3: TGTGCCAGCAGCTTTCGGCGGGACACTGAAGCTTTCTTT. This sequence encodes CASSFRRDTEAFF.

The rearrangement uses TRBV5-1 and TRBJ1-2, with 9 positions matching TRBD1. The length of the CDR3 is 13 residues. Per germline, CDR1 SGHRS and CDR2 YFSETQ. J lost 5 bases, V lost 4 bases, and 3 bases had no gene match. In DNA form, the CDR3 reads TGCGCCAGCAGCCGGGACAGGGATTATGGCTACACCTTC. This codes for CASSRDRDYGYTF.

The V call is TRBV30, the J call TRBJ2-7; TRBD2 aligns across 12 bases. Germline trimming cut 7 bases from V and 3 bases from J; bases unmatched to any gene: 4. This CDR3 contains 13 residues. Germline V gene data show CDR1 as GTSNPN and CDR2 as SVGIG (reference sequence). CDR3 in amino acids: CALRLAGVYEQYF. CDR3 bases: TGTGCCTTACGACTAGCGGGAGTCTACGAGCAGTACTTC.

CDR3 amino acids: CASSLGGGAPYNEQFF. The CDR3 region has the DNA TGTGCCAGCAGCCTCGGGGGGGGCGCCCCCTACAATGAGCAGTTCTTC. The chain employs TRBV6-2 or TRBV6-3 and TRBJ2-1; 8 bases are a match to TRBD2. The CDR3 contains 16 residues. V gave up 6 bases and J gave up 2 bases; unmatched junction bases: 9. Per the germline V gene, CDR1 is MNHEY and CDR2 is SVGEGT.

The chain recombines TRBV30 with TRBJ2-3, with D tentatively TRBD2 (6 bases). The germline gives CDR1 GTSNPN, CDR2 SVGIG (reference sequence). Between the trimmed V and J ends, which lost 4 bases and 1 base, there was a span of 9 bases. The CDR3 is 13 amino acids. For the CDR3, the DNA is TGTGCCTGGATGTGGGGGGGCACAGATACGCAGTATTTT. It translates to CAWMWGGTDTQYF. Full variable domain (remainder filled in from reference TRBV30 and TRBJ2-3): SQTIHQWPATLVQPVGSPLSLECTVEGTSNPNLYWYRQAAGRGLQLLFYSVGIGQISSEVPQNLSASRPQDRQFILSSKKLLLSDSGFYLCAWMWGGTDTQYFGPGTRLTVL.

The V gene is TRBV28, the J gene TRBJ2-1, with 16 bases that match TRBD2. Trimming took 2 bases from V and 14 from J; bases not matched to a gene: 6. The CDR3 runs to 15 residues. Per the germline V gene, CDR1 is MDHEN and CDR2 is SYDVKM. CDR3 coding DNA: TGTGCCAGCAGTTTAGGGACTAGCGGGAGGGCCAAGGAGTTCTTC. It encodes CASSLGTSGRAKEFF.

V usage is TRBV2 and J usage is TRBJ2-7; weak D call: TRBD1 (5 bases). The germline V and J ends were trimmed by 4 bases and 8 bases, with 9 bases remaining between them. Germline values: CDR1 SNHLY, CDR2 FYNNEI. The CDR3 is made up of 11 amino acids. As DNA, the CDR3 is TGTGCCAGCAGTGCCATGGACAAGCAGTACTTC. Its protein is CASSAMDKQYF.

CDR3 bases: TGTGCCAGCAGTGAATTGCCGGGGGGCACTGAAGCTTTCTTT. As protein: CASSELPGGTEAFF. This sequence joins TRBV25-1 and TRBJ1-1; possible D gene TRBD1, 5 bases. Germline values: CDR1 MGHDK, CDR2 SYGVNS. There are 14 residues in the CDR3. V lost 1 base to trimming and J lost 4 bases, with 10 bases between them.

The V gene is TRBV7-8, the J gene TRBJ1-2; D ambiguous. Germline CDR1 reads SGHVS; CDR2 reads FQNEAQ. The CDR3 consists of 14 residues. V lost 5 bases, J lost 0 bases, and 10 bases lay in between. The CDR3 sequence: CASSPRAPNYGYTF. The CDR3 DNA follows: TGTGCCAGCAGCCCCCGCGCCCCTAACTATGGCTACACCTTC.

V gene TRBV19 combines with J gene TRBJ2-2; the match to TRBD2 covers 7 bases. The CDR3 totals 17 residues. Germline values: CDR1 LNHDA, CDR2 SQIVND (reference sequence). V lost 7 bases and J lost 0; bases outside the gene matches: 11. The CDR3 loop is CASINGGRRSNTGELFF. The DNA of the CDR3 is TGTGCCAGTATCAACGGGGGGAGGAGATCGAACACCGGGGAGCTGTTTTTT.

This clone was detected only a few times. The chain is built from TRBV5-5 and TRBJ1-2, with a weak D call TRBD1 (6 bases). V lost 2 bases and J lost 4, with 12 bases in between. Germline CDR1 is SGHKS and CDR2 is YYEKEE (reference sequence). The CDR3 totals 14 residues. The CDR3 DNA sequence: TGTGCCAGCAGCTTTGACAGGTCGGCCTATGGCTACACCTTC. Amino acid sequence: CASSFDRSAYGYTF.

The chain joins TRBV5-1 to TRBJ2-1, with D tentatively TRBD1 (6 bases). There are 13 residues in the CDR3. V gave up 4 bases and J gave up 3 bases, with 8 bases separating them. Germline assignment: CDR1 SGHRS and CDR2 YFSETQ. CDR3 loop: CASSRGIYNEQFF. The CDR3 nucleotides are TGCGCCAGCAGCAGGGGGATCTACAATGAGCAGTTCTTC.

The gene calls are TRBV27 and TRBJ1-6; 7 bases align to TRBD1. The CDR3 is made up of 14 amino acids. The V and J ends lost 9 bases and 8 bases, in that order; junction bases with no gene match: 10. Germline loops: CDR1 MNHEY, CDR2 SMNVEV (reference sequence). CDR3 in amino acids: CARRGPTGDSPLHF. CDR3 in DNA: TGTGCCAGGAGGGGGCCGACAGGTGATTCACCCCTCCACTTT.